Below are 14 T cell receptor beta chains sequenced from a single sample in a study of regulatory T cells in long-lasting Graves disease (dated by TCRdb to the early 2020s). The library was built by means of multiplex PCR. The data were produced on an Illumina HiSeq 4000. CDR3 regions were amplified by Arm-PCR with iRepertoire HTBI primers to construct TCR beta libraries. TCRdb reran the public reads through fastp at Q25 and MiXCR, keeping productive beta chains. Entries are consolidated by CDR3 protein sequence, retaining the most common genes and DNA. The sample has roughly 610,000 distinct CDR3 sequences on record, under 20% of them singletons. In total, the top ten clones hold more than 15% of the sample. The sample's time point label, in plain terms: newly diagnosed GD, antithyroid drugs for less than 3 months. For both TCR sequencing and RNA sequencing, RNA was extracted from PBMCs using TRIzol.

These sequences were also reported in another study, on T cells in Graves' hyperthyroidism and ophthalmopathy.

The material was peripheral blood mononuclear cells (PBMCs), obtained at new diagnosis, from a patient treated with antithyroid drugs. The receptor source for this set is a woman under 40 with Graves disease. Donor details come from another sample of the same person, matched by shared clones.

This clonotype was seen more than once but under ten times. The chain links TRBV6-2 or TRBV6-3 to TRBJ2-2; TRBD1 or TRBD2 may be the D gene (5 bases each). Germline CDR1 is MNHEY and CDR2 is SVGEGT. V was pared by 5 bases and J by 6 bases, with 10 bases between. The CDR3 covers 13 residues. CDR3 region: CASSDGASGELFF. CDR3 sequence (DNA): TGTGCCAGCAGTGACGGGGCATCCGGGGAGCTGTTTTTT.

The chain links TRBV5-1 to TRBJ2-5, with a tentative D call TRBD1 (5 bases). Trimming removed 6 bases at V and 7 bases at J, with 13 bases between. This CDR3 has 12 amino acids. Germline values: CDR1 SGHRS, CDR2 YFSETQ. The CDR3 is CASKGRRATQYF. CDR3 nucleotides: TGCGCCAGCAAGGGGCGAAGAGCGACCCAGTACTTC. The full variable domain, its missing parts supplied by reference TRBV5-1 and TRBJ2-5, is KAGVTQTPRYLIKTRGQQVTLSCSPISGHRSVSWYQQTPGQGLQFLFEYFSETQRNKGNFPGRFSGRQFSNSRSEMNVSTLELGDSALYLCASKGRRATQYFGPGTRLLVL.

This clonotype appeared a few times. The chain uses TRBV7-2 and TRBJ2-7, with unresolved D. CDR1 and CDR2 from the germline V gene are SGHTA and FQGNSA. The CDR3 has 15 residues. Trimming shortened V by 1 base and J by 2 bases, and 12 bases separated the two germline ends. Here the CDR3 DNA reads TGTGCCAGCAGCTTAGGTCCAGGCCTAACCTACGAGCAGTACTTC. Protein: CASSLGPGLTYEQYF. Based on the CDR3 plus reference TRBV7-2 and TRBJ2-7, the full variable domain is GAGVSQSPSNKVTEKGKDVELRCDPISGHTALYWYRQSLGQGLEFLIYFQGNSAPDKSGLPSDRFSAERTGGSVSTLTIQRTQQEDSAVYLCASSLGPGLTYEQYFGPGTRLTVT.

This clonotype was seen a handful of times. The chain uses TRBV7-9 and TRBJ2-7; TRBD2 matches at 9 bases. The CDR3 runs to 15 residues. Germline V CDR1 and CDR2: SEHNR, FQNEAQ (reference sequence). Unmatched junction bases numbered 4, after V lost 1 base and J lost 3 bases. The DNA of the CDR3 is TGTGCCAGCAGCTTAGTCGTAGCGGGAGACTACGAGCAGTACTTC. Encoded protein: CASSLVVAGDYEQYF. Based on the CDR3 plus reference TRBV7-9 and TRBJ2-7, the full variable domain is DTGVSQNPRHKITKRGQNVTFRCDPISEHNRLYWYRQTLGQGPEFLTYFQNEAQLEKSRLLSDRFSAERPKGSFSTLEIQRTEQGDSAMYLCASSLVVAGDYEQYFGPGTRLTVT.

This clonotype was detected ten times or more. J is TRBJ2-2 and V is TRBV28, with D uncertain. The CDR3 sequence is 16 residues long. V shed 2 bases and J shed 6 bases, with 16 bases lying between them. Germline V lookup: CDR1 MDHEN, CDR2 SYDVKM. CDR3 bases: TGTGCCAGCAGTTTAAGAGTTGGCACTTGGGCCGGGGAGCTGTTTTTT. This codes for CASSLRVGTWAGELFF.

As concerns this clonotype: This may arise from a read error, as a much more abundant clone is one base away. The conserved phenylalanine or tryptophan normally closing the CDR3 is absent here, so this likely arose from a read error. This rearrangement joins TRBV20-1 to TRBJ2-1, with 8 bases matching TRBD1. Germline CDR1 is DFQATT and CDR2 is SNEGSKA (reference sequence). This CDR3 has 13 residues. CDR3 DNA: TGCGCCTGGCAGGGGGCAACATACAATGAGCAGTTCCTC. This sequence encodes CAWQGATYNEQFL.

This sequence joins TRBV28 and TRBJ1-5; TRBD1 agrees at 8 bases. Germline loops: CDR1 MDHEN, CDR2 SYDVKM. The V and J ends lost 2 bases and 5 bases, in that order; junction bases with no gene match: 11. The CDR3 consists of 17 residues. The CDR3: CASSLPLGQGRDQPQHF. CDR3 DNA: TGTGCCAGCAGTTTACCACTCGGACAGGGCCGTGATCAGCCCCAGCATTTT.

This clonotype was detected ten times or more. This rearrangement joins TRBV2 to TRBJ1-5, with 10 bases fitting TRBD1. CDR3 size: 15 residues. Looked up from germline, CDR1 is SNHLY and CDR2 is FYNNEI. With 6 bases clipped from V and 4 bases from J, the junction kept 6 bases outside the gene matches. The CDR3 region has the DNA TGTGCCAGCAGACCTGACAGGGGGCCGAATCAGCCCCAGCATTTT. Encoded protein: CASRPDRGPNQPQHF.

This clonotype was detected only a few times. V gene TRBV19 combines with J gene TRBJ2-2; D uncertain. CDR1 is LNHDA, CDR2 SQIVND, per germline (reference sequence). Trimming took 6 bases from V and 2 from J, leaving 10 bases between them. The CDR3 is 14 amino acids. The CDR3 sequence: CASRIRENTGELFF. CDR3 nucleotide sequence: TGTGCCAGTAGAATACGCGAAAACACCGGGGAGCTGTTTTTT.

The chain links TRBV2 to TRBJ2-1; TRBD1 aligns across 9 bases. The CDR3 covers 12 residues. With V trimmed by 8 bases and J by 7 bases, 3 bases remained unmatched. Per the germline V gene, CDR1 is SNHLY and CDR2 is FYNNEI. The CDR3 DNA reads TGTGCCAGCGGGACAGGGTTTAATGAGCAGTTCTTC. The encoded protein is CASGTGFNEQFF.

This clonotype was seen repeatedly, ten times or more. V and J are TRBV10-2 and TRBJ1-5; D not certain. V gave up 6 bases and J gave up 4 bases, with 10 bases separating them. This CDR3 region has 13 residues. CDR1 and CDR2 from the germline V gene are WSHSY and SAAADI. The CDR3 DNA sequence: TGCGCCAGCAGGGACGGAGGAAATCAGCCCCAGCATTTT. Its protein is CASRDGGNQPQHF.

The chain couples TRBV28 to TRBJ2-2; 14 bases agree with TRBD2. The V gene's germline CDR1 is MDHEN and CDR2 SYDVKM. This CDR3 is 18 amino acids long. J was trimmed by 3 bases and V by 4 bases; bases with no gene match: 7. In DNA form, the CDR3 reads TGTGCCAGCAGTTGGGGACTAGCGGGAGTGGTAGACACCGGGGAGCTGTTTTTT. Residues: CASSWGLAGVVDTGELFF.

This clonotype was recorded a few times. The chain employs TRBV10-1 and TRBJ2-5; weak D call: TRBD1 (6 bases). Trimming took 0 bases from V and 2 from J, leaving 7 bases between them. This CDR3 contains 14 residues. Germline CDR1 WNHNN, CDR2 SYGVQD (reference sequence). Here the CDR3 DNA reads TGCGCCAGCAGTGAGTCCAGGGGACAAGAGACCCAGTACTTC. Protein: CASSESRGQETQYF.

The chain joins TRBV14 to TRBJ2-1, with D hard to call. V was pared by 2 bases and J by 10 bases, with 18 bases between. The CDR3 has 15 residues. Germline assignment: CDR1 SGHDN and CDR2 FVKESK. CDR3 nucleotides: TGTGCCAGCAGCCAAAGTCGGTCTCGGCCTCCCGAGCAGTTCTTC. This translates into CASSQSRSRPPEQFF.